Below are 26 T cell receptor beta chains sequenced from a single sample in a study of prognosis after radiotherapy for stage I lung cancer. TCR beta CDR3 amplification from genomic DNA was performed by two-round multiplex PCR. Round-one PCR had primers specific to each TRBV and TRBJ gene. TCRdb called the multiplex PCR reads again in MiXCR, with one record for every CDR3 protein. The profile shows around 30,000 distinct CDR3 sequences, 32% of them singletons. The sequencing here drew on PBMCs, taken before or after stereotactic body radiation therapy (not recorded which). The receptors come from a donor at least 50 years old with non-small cell lung cancer.

The V call is TRBV6-2 or TRBV6-3, the J call TRBJ1-1; D uncertain. Trimming pared 2 bases from V and 6 bases from J, leaving 13 bases between. The CDR3 contains 14 residues. CDR1 is MNHEY, CDR2 SVGEGT, per germline. CDR3 DNA sequence: TGTGCCAGCAGTTACACCGGGGTTAACGCTGAAGCTTTCTTT. It translates to CASSYTGVNAEAFF.

Ten or more counts support this clonotype. The chain has TRBV10-3 and TRBJ1-4; D unresolved. The V gene lost 0 bases and the J gene lost 5 bases, with 10 bases spanning the gap. Germline V lookup: CDR1 ENHRY, CDR2 SYGVKD. This CDR3 comprises 15 residues. The CDR3 coding sequence is TGTGCCATCAGTGAGTCGCCCCGCGGGAATGAAAAACTGTTTTTT. Its protein product is CAISESPRGNEKLFF.

By share, this clonotype ranks as medium-sized. The chain carries TRBV6-1 and TRBJ1-6; D remains ambiguous. Germline V lookup: CDR1 MNHNS, CDR2 SASEGT. V lost 8 bases to trimming and J lost 5 bases, with 10 bases between them. This CDR3 comprises 13 residues. The DNA for the CDR3 is TGTGCCAGCCACTACTTGAATAATTCACCCCTCCACTTT. Amino acid sequence: CASHYLNNSPLHF.

This clonotype occurred many times. The chain carries TRBV20-1 and TRBJ1-5; 8 bases are a match to TRBD1. The germline V gene has CDR1 DFQATT and CDR2 SNEGSKA (reference sequence). The CDR3 is 14 residues long. V shed 5 bases, J shed 4 bases, and the junction held 7 bases outside the gene matches. Here the CDR3 reads CSAAGTGGNQPQHF. In nucleotides, the CDR3 is TGCAGTGCTGCTGGGACAGGCGGTAATCAGCCCCAGCATTTT.

The CDR3: CASSLAGSNGETQYF. The CDR3 nucleotides read TGCGCCAGCAGCTTGGCCGGAAGTAATGGCGAGACCCAGTACTTC. The rearrangement links TRBV5-1 to TRBJ2-5; D is unclear. This CDR3 contains 15 residues. Germline CDR1 SGHRS, CDR2 YFSETQ. The V end was cut by 0 bases, the J end by 5 bases, with 14 bases between.

This clonotype was counted many times. The rearrangement uses TRBV3-2 and TRBJ1-5. TRBV3-2 is assigned pseudogene status. This CDR3 is 17 amino acids long. The CDR3: CASSHPPAGWCNQPQHF. In DNA form, the CDR3 reads TGTGCCAGCAGCCACCCACCCGCGGGGTGGTGCAATCAGCCCCAGCATTTT.

This clonotype was observed at least ten times. This chain joins TRBV20-1 and TRBJ1-6, with a possible D match to TRBD1 (6 bases). The CDR3 has 17 residues. V was pared by 0 bases and J by 9 bases, with 21 bases between. Germline V CDR1 and CDR2: DFQATT, SNEGSKA (reference sequence). Here the CDR3 reads CSARDFFRGGLSSPLHF. CDR3 coding DNA: TGCAGTGCTAGAGATTTCTTTAGGGGGGGTCTGAGTTCACCCCTCCACTTT.

This clonotype was counted a few times. CDR3 in DNA: TGTGCCAGTAATGAAGCGGGAGGGCCCTACGAGCAGTACTTC. This codes for CASNEAGGPYEQYF. The rearrangement links TRBV19 to TRBJ2-7; TRBD2 agrees at 10 bases. Germline values: CDR1 LNHDA, CDR2 SQIVND (reference sequence). The CDR3 runs 14 residues. Germline trimming cut 7 bases from V and 2 bases from J; bases unmatched to any gene: 5.

As concerns this clonotype: Being one base from a much bigger clone, this may be a read error. V and J are TRBV15 and TRBJ2-2; the D is unclear. CDR1 is LNHNV and CDR2 is YYDKDF in the germline V gene (reference sequence). This CDR3 is built from 13 residues. The CDR3 DNA sequence: TGTGCCAACAGCAGAGGTCAGACCGGGGAGCTGTTTTTT. Translation gives CANSRGQTGELFF.

The chain uses TRBV7-2 and TRBJ2-7, with 11 bases lining up with TRBD1. CDR1 and CDR2 from the germline V gene are SGHTA and FQGNSA. This CDR3 comprises 16 residues. With V trimmed by 1 base and J by 3 bases, 5 bases remained unmatched. CDR3 region: CASSLGRDRGGYEQYF. As DNA, the CDR3 is TGTGCCAGCAGCTTAGGAAGGGACAGGGGGGGCTACGAGCAGTACTTC.

This clonotype was seen repeatedly, ten times or more. J is TRBJ1-5 and V is TRBV5-1; D not certain. From germline, CDR1 is SGHRS and CDR2 YFSETQ. V lost 4 bases, J lost 0 bases, and 20 bases lay in between. The CDR3 is 18 residues long. CDR3 residues: CASSPGGLLNDSNQPQHF. In DNA, the CDR3 is TGCGCCAGCAGCCCCGGAGGCCTTCTTAACGATAGCAATCAGCCCCAGCATTTT.

This clonotype was counted ten times or more. The chain employs TRBV24-1 and TRBJ2-2; TRBD1 or TRBD2 may be the D gene (5 bases each). With 7 bases removed from V and 7 bases from J, the gap between germline ends came to 15 bases. Germline V gene data show CDR1 as KGHDR and CDR2 as SFDVKD. This CDR3 has 14 amino acids. The CDR3 sequence is CATSEGLTSGELFF. The DNA of the CDR3 is TGTGCCACCAGCGAGGGGCTCACAAGCGGGGAGCTGTTTTTT.

This clonotype was seen repeatedly, ten times or more. DNA for the CDR3: TGTGCCAGTACCCTAAAAGGGGGGGGAGCTTCACCCCTCCACTTT. Its protein product is CASTLKGGGASPLHF. The rearrangement links TRBV19 to TRBJ1-6; tentative D call: TRBD1 (6 bases). This CDR3 region has 15 residues. Germline V gene sequence: CDR1 LNHDA, CDR2 SQIVND (reference sequence). The V and J ends lost 7 bases and 9 bases respectively, with 19 bases between them.

The chain combines TRBV5-1 with TRBJ2-2; D uncertain. From germline, CDR1 is SGHRS and CDR2 YFSETQ. Trimming cost V 1 base and J 5 bases, with 9 bases left between them. This CDR3 spans 14 amino acids. The CDR3 region is CASSLRDGTGELFF. DNA for the CDR3: TGCGCCAGCAGCTTGAGAGACGGAACCGGGGAGCTGTTTTTT. The whole variable domain, filled in from reference TRBV5-1 and TRBJ2-2, reads KAGVTQTPRYLIKTRGQQVTLSCSPISGHRSVSWYQQTPGQGLQFLFEYFSETQRNKGNFPGRFSGRQFSNSRSEMNVSTLELGDSALYLCASSLRDGTGELFFGEGSRLTVL.

With respect to this clonotype: Germline and junction disagree at one end, which may indicate a read error. V is TRBV6-6 and J is TRBJ2-7; TRBD2 is a possible D gene (6 bases). The germline V gene has CDR1 MNHNY and CDR2 SVGAGI (reference sequence). The length of the CDR3 is 12 residues. CDR3 loop: CASSYSEGGGWF. In DNA form, the CDR3 reads TGTGCCAGCAGTTACTCGGAGGGAGGTGGATGGTTC.

This chain uses TRBV20-1 with TRBJ2-3; TRBD1 matches at 9 bases. The trim removed 3 bases at V and 5 bases at J, leaving 6 bases unmatched. The CDR3 loop spans 14 amino acids. Germline lookup yields CDR1 DFQATT and CDR2 SNEGSKA (reference sequence). CDR3 loop: CSASRDRAEDTQYF. CDR3 nucleotide sequence: TGCAGTGCTAGTAGGGACAGGGCTGAAGATACGCAGTATTTT.

About this clonotype itself: A far larger clone lies a single base away; this is likely a read error. The chain combines TRBV6-2 or TRBV6-3 with TRBJ2-5; D remains ambiguous. The CDR3 length is 16 residues. Germline CDR1 reads MNHEY; CDR2 reads SVGEGT. The germline V and J ends were trimmed by 4 bases and 4 bases, with 19 bases remaining between them. The CDR3 is CASSSHAAASPETQYF. The CDR3 DNA sequence: TGTGCCAGCAGTTCTCACGCCGCTGCCAGCCCAGAGACCCAGTACTTC.

Of note for this clonotype: Since a far larger clone is one base different, this is likely a read error. The chain couples TRBV6-6 to TRBJ1-2, with a possible D match to TRBD1 (6 bases). Trimming pared 0 bases from V and 7 bases from J, leaving 12 bases between. The germline V gene encodes CDR1 MNHNY and CDR2 SVGAGI (reference sequence). The CDR3 is 14 residues long. CDR3 loop: CASSYSGQGTGYTF. The CDR3 nucleotides read TGTGCCAGCAGTTACTCGGGGCAGGGGACTGGCTACACCTTC.

This clonotype was recorded many times. J is TRBJ2-5 and V is TRBV13; a possible D gene is TRBD2 (7 bases). Germline lookup yields CDR1 PRHDT and CDR2 FYEKMQ (reference sequence). This CDR3 is 16 amino acids long. V was clipped by 7 bases and J by 4 bases, with 22 bases between them. CDR3 DNA sequence: TGTGCCAGCACCGTCCGGTACGCGGGGGCGGGAGAGACCCAGTACTTC. Protein product: CASTVRYAGAGETQYF.

The gene calls are TRBV10-1 and TRBJ2-4; D may match TRBD1 or TRBD2 (6 bases each). V shed 8 bases and J shed 0 bases, with 17 bases lying between them. CDR1 WNHNN and CDR2 SYGVQD come from the germline V gene (reference sequence). The CDR3 loop spans 16 amino acids. This CDR3 is CASVMTGALAKNIQYF. The CDR3 bases are TGCGCCAGCGTGATGACGGGGGCGCTAGCCAAAAACATTCAGTACTTC.

This clonotype has at least ten counts. This clone may be a read error of a much larger clone one base away. The chain carries TRBV11-3 and TRBJ1-3, with D maybe TRBD1 (6 bases). CDR1 is SGHNT and CDR2 is YENEEA in the germline V gene. The CDR3 sequence is 15 residues long. CDR3 DNA: TGTGCCAGCAGCTTACTACAGGGTAATGGAAACGCCATATATTTT. Translating it yields CASSLLQGNGNAIYF.

This clonotype occurred many times. V gene TRBV20-1 combines with J gene TRBJ2-2, with a possible D match to TRBD1 (6 bases). V was trimmed by 4 bases and J by 1 base, leaving 7 bases between them. This CDR3 has 13 amino acids. The germline V gene has CDR1 DFQATT and CDR2 SNEGSKA (reference sequence). The CDR3 bases are TGCAGTGCTAAGGGACAGAACACCGGGGAGCTGTTTTTT. Amino acids: CSAKGQNTGELFF.

This clonotype was recorded at least ten times. V gene TRBV28 combines with J gene TRBJ2-1; D might be TRBD1 (5 bases). The V end was cut by 2 bases, the J end by 11 bases, with 13 bases between. The germline V gene has CDR1 MDHEN and CDR2 SYDVKM. The CDR3 is made up of 13 amino acids. This CDR3 reads CASSLIGALKQFF. The CDR3 region has the DNA TGTGCCAGCAGTTTAATTGGGGCCCTTAAGCAGTTCTTC.

This clonotype was seen at least ten times. The chain employs TRBV16 and TRBJ1-2, with TRBD1 matching over 11 bases. Germline V gene lookup returns CDR1 KGHSY and CDR2 FQNENV. The CDR3 spans 14 residues. V was pared by 0 bases and J by 8 bases, with 2 bases of the junction left unmatched. CDR3 sequence reads: CASSQSDRGPGYTF. CDR3 coding DNA: TGTGCCAGCAGCCAATCGGACAGGGGGCCAGGCTACACCTTC.

This clonotype has just a few counts. The gene calls are TRBV5-1 and TRBJ2-5, with TRBD1 identical over 7 bases. Germline CDR1 is SGHRS and CDR2 is YFSETQ. This CDR3 spans 16 amino acids. V lost 7 bases and J lost 3; bases outside the gene matches: 15. CDR3: CASQPTPRQGKETQYF. The CDR3 DNA reads TGCGCCAGCCAACCTACTCCGAGACAGGGAAAAGAGACCCAGTACTTC.

The rearrangement links TRBV28 to TRBJ1-1, with 8 bases lining up with TRBD1. The CDR3 is 14 residues long. V lost 4 bases to trimming and J lost 0 bases; unmatched junction nucleotides: 1. The V gene's germline CDR1 is MDHEN and CDR2 SYDVKM. The CDR3 region has the DNA TGTGCCAGCAGTTGGACAGGGATGAACACTGAAGCTTTCTTT. It specifies CASSWTGMNTEAFF.